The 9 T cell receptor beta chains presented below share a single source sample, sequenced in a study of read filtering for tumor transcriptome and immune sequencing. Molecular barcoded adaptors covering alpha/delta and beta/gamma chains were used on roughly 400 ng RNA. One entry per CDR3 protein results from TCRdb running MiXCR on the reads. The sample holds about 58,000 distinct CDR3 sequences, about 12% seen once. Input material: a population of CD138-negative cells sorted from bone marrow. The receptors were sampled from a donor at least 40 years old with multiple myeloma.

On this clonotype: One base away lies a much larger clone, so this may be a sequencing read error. The CDR3 bases are TGCGCCAGGAGTAGCGGGGGTACGTCAGATACGCAGTATTTT. It is translated as CARSSGGTSDTQYF. This chain links TRBV5-1 with TRBJ2-3; 9 bases agree with TRBD2. The CDR3 sequence is 14 residues long. Germline V CDR1 and CDR2: SGHRS, YFSETQ. Unmatched junction bases numbered 8, after V lost 8 bases and J lost 4 bases.

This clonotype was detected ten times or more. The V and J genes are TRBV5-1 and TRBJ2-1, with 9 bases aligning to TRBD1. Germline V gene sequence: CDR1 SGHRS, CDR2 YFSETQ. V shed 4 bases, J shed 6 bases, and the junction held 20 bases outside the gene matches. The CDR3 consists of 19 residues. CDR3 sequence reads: CASSLKTEGTGNMGNEQFF. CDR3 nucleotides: TGCGCCAGCAGCCTAAAAACCGAAGGGACAGGGAATATGGGCAATGAGCAGTTCTTC.

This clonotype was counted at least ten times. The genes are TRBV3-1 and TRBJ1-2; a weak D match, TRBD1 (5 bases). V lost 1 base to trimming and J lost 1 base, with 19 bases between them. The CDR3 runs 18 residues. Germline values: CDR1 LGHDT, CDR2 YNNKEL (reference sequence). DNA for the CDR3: TGTGCCAGCAGCCAAGGGGCGGGACTCAGGGCCCGTAACTATGGCTACACCTTC. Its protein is CASSQGAGLRARNYGYTF.

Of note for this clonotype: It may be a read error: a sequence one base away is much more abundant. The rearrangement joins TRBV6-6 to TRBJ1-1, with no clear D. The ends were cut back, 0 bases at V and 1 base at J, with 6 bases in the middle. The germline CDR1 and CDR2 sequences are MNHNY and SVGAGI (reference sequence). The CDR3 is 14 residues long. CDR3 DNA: TGTGCCAGCAGTTACTCACGGGGGAACACTGAAGCTTTCTTT. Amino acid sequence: CASSYSRGNTEAFF.

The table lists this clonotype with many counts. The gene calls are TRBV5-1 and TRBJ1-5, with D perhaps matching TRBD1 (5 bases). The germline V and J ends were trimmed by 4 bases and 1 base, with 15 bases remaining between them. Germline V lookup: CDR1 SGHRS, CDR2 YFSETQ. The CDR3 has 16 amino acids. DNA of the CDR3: TGCGCCAGCAGCCAAGAGGGACCGCACAGCAATCAGCCCCAGCATTTT. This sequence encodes CASSQEGPHSNQPQHF.

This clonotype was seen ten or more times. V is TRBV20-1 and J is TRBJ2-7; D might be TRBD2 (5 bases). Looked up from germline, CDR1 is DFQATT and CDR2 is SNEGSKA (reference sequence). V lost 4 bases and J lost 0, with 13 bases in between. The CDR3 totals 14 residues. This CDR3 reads CSAKSVTSSYEQYF. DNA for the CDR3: TGCAGTGCTAAGTCAGTTACTAGCTCCTACGAGCAGTACTTC.

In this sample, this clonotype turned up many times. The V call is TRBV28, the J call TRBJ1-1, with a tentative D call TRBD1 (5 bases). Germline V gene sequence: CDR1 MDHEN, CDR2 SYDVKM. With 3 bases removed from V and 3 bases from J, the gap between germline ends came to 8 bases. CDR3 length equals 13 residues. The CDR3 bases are TGTGCCAGCAGTTTTGACAGCTACACTGAAGCTTTCTTT. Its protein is CASSFDSYTEAFF. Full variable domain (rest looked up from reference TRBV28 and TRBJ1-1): DVKVTQSSRYLVKRTGEKVFLECVQDMDHENMFWYRQDPGLGLRLIYFSYDVKMKEKGDIPEGYSVSREKKERFSLILESASTNQTSMYLCASSFDSYTEAFFGQGTRLTVV.

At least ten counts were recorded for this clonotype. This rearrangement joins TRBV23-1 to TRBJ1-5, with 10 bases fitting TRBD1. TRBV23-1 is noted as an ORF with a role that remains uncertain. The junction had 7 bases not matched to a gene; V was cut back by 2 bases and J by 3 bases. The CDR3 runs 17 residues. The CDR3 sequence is CASSQLPGQGFNQPQHF. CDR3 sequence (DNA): TGCGCCAGCAGTCAACTACCGGGACAGGGGTTCAATCAGCCCCAGCATTTT.

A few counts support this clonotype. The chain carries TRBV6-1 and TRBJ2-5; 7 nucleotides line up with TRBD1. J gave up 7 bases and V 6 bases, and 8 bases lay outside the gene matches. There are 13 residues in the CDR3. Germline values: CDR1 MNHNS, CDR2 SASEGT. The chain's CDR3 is CASRTGLIGTQYF. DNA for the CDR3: TGTGCCAGCAGGACAGGGCTTATCGGGACCCAGTACTTC.